Below are 17 T cell receptor beta chains sequenced from a single sample in a study of cytomegalovirus exposure and HLA in healthy donors. The PCR was carried out with 60 Vbeta primers and 13 Jbeta primers. This table comes from immunoSEQ multiplex PCR, and its TCRdb copy is limited to in-frame clones, with some not included. The table shows 150,000 to 200,000 clones, with roughly three quarters occurring only once. The sample taken for sequencing was PBMCs. Source of these receptors: a woman between 40 and 55 years old in good health and CMV-seronegative.

Of note for this clone: The same CDR3 also results from other DNA sequences found in this sample. The chain joins TRBV19 to TRBJ2-3; 8 bases match TRBD1. With 5 bases clipped from V and 1 base from J, the junction kept 5 bases outside the gene matches. This CDR3 spans 15 amino acids. Germline V gene lookup returns CDR1 LNHDA and CDR2 SQIVND (reference sequence). The CDR3 nucleotides are TGTGCCAGTAGTGTCCCGGGACAGGGCACAGATACGCAGTATTTT. This sequence encodes CASSVPGQGTDTQYF.

This clone has just one count. The chain couples TRBV7-2 to TRBJ1-2, with D tentatively TRBD1 (5 bases). The CDR3 sequence is 14 residues long. V dropped 2 bases and J dropped 1 base, with 8 bases sitting between them. In germline, CDR1 is SGHTA, CDR2 FQGNSA. The CDR3 DNA reads as TGTGCCAGCAGCTTATCGCAGGGTAACTATGGCTACACCTTC. Translation: CASSLSQGNYGYTF.

The V call is TRBV5-1, the J call TRBJ2-7; 8 bases match TRBD1. CDR1 SGHRS and CDR2 YFSETQ come from the germline V gene. J was trimmed by 4 bases and V by 4 bases; bases with no gene match: 4. The CDR3 sequence is 13 residues long. The CDR3 region has the DNA TGCGCCAGCAGCGGACAGGGTCGGTACGAGCAGTACTTC. It yields the protein CASSGQGRYEQYF.

V usage is TRBV19 and J usage is TRBJ2-5; tentative D call: TRBD1 (6 bases). In germline, CDR1 is LNHDA, CDR2 SQIVND (reference sequence). This CDR3 is built from 15 residues. Trimming left V 7 bases short and J 5 bases short, with 20 bases between. As DNA, the CDR3 is TGTGCCAGTAAGGGGGTCGGCAGGGGAGAGGAGACCCAGTACTTC. It is translated as CASKGVGRGEETQYF.

This chain joins TRBV7-2 and TRBJ2-3; 10 positions match TRBD2. The V gene's germline CDR1 is SGHTA and CDR2 FQGNSA. The CDR3 sequence is 16 residues long. Losses at the gene ends were 3 bases for V and 4 bases for J; bases not matched to a gene: 7. As DNA, the CDR3 is TGTGCCAGCAGCTTTGCTAGCGGGAGAGTAGCAGATACGCAGTATTTT. It is translated as CASSFASGRVADTQYF.

This chain connects TRBV19 to TRBJ1-2; the match to TRBD1 covers 8 bases. CDR1 is LNHDA and CDR2 is SQIVND in the germline V gene (reference sequence). This CDR3 is built from 15 residues. Losses at the gene ends were 6 bases for V and 4 bases for J; bases not matched to a gene: 10. DNA for the CDR3: TGTGCCAGTAGATATGACAGGGGAGGTGCCTATGGCTACACCTTC. Residues: CASRYDRGGAYGYTF.

The chain employs TRBV19 and TRBJ2-5, with 8 positions matching TRBD1. The junction had 16 bases not matched to a gene; V was cut back by 5 bases and J by 5 bases. Germline V CDR1 and CDR2: LNHDA, SQIVND (reference sequence). The CDR3 contains 17 residues. For the CDR3, the DNA is TGTGCCAGTAGTTTTAAAAGATCGGGACAGGTGCGGGAGACCCAGTACTTC. This sequence encodes CASSFKRSGQVRETQYF.

The chain links TRBV4-2 to TRBJ1-5; 8 nucleotides agree with TRBD1. This CDR3 spans 18 amino acids. V gave up 0 bases and J gave up 2 bases; unmatched junction bases: 9. The germline CDR1 and CDR2 sequences are LGHNA and YNFKEQ. The CDR3 DNA reads TGTGCCAGCAGCCAAGAACGACAGGGGCCGGGGGGCAATCAGCCCCAGCATTTT. Translation gives CASSQERQGPGGNQPQHF.

This chain uses TRBV5-1 with TRBJ2-1, with 11 positions matching TRBD2. CDR1 and CDR2 from the germline V gene are SGHRS and YFSETQ. This CDR3 comprises 15 residues. The junction had 5 bases not matched to a gene; V was cut back by 4 bases and J by 5 bases. CDR3 amino acids: CASSQGTSGHNEQFF. The CDR3 DNA follows: TGCGCCAGCAGCCAAGGGACTAGCGGACACAATGAGCAGTTCTTC.

The V and J genes are TRBV6-6 and TRBJ1-1; D gene unclear. Trimming removed 7 bases from V and 8 bases from J, with 11 bases in between. CDR3 size: 11 residues. Germline V gene sequence: CDR1 MNHNY, CDR2 SVGAGI (reference sequence). The CDR3 region is CASTPSREAFF. CDR3 coding DNA: TGTGCCAGCACCCCTTCACGGGAAGCTTTCTTT.

The chain uses TRBV28 and TRBJ2-5, with a tentative D call TRBD1 (6 bases). CDR1 and CDR2 from the germline V gene are MDHEN and SYDVKM. With 2 bases removed from V and 5 bases from J, the gap between germline ends came to 21 bases. The CDR3 totals 17 residues. The CDR3 coding sequence is TGTGCCAGCAGTTTAAGCCCCGGGACATCCCAACGGGAGACCCAGTACTTC. This codes for CASSLSPGTSQRETQYF.

V gene TRBV7-2 combines with J gene TRBJ2-7; 9 bases line up with TRBD2. This CDR3 comprises 11 residues. The germline V gene has CDR1 SGHTA and CDR2 FQGNSA. The J segment lost 6 bases and the V segment lost 8 bases, leaving 2 bases of the junction unmatched. The CDR3 region has the DNA TGTGCCAGCTCGCGGGAGGGCGAGCAGTACTTC. It codes for CASSREGEQYF.

This clone was detected only once. The chain joins TRBV11-3 to TRBJ1-2; 7 nucleotides line up with TRBD1. V was pared by 2 bases and J by 5 bases, with 5 bases of the junction left unmatched. The CDR3 sequence is 14 residues long. The germline gives CDR1 SGHNT, CDR2 YENEEA. The CDR3 region is CASSLTGQLYGYTF. The DNA for the CDR3 is TGTGCCAGCAGCTTAACGGGACAGCTATATGGCTACACCTTC. Full variable domain (outside the CDR3, taken from reference TRBV11-3 and TRBJ1-2): EAGVVQSPRYKIIEKKQPVAFWCNPISGHNTLYWYLQNLGQGPELLIRYENEEAVDDSQLPKDRFSAERLKGVDSTLKIQPAELGDSAVYLCASSLTGQLYGYTFGSGTRLTVV.

This sequence joins TRBV7-2 and TRBJ1-5; D gene uncertain. The CDR3 is made up of 11 amino acids. The V gene lost 3 bases and the J gene lost 6 bases, with 3 bases spanning the gap. Per the germline V gene, CDR1 is SGHTA and CDR2 is FQGNSA. CDR3: CASSFSQPQHF. CDR3 DNA: TGTGCCAGCAGCTTTAGTCAGCCCCAGCATTTT.

This clone was seen only a few times. The rearrangement uses TRBV14 and TRBJ1-2; unclear D gene. Looked up from germline, CDR1 is SGHDN and CDR2 is FVKESK. The V and J ends lost 2 bases and 8 bases respectively, with 12 bases between them. This CDR3 contains 13 residues. The CDR3 protein is CASSQSQVGGYTF. CDR3 nucleotide sequence: TGTGCCAGCAGCCAAAGTCAGGTGGGCGGCTACACCTTC.

The sample holds one count of this clone. The chain combines TRBV28 with TRBJ2-7, with D unclear. Per the germline V gene, CDR1 is MDHEN and CDR2 is SYDVKM. V lost 6 bases to trimming and J lost 4 bases, with 19 bases between them. The CDR3 covers 15 residues. CDR3 nucleotides: TGTGCCAGCAGCCGCACAGTATTTTCCCATTACGAGCAGTACTTC. Amino acid sequence: CASSRTVFSHYEQYF.

In this sample, this clone turned up once. This rearrangement joins TRBV4-1 to TRBJ1-5; D remains unclear. The length of the CDR3 is 14 residues. V gave up 1 base and J gave up 7 bases, with 11 bases separating them. The germline V gene encodes CDR1 MGHRA and CDR2 YSYEKL. This chain's CDR3 is CASSQGPGSQPQHF. The CDR3 bases are TGCGCCAGCAGCCAAGGGCCGGGTTCCCAGCCCCAGCATTTT.